Following are 30 T cell receptor beta chains from one sample sequenced in a study of blood T cell repertoires in COVID-19 (dated by TCRdb to about 2020). Libraries were prepared through the immunoSEQ multiplex PCR assay. Sourced from immuneACCESS, this table was stored by TCRdb with only in-frame sequences that have V and J called. A share of the clones is absent; for the studies checked, an unresolved V gene accounts for under half, and the remainder has no known explanation. This sample gives 26,000 or so clones in total; around 66% of them show up just once. The ten largest clones add up to under 7.5% of the sample. Sequencing input: peripheral blood. The source of these receptors is a man in his sixties with active or convalescent COVID-19.

The chain combines TRBV19 with TRBJ1-3; no reliable D call. Trimming cost V 5 bases and J 0 bases, with 11 bases left between them. Germline values: CDR1 LNHDA, CDR2 SQIVND (reference sequence). This CDR3 has 15 amino acids. The CDR3 DNA is TGTGCCAGTAGTGGAGACGGAAACTCTGGAAACACCATATATTTT. The encoded protein is CASSGDGNSGNTIYF.

The chain carries TRBV5-1 and TRBJ2-1; 8 bases are shared with TRBD2. V lost 2 bases, J lost 7 bases, and 11 bases stayed unmatched. CDR3 length: 16 amino acids. CDR1 is SGHRS, CDR2 YFSETQ, per germline. The CDR3 spells CASSFAGGRWRNEQFF. The CDR3 region has the DNA TGCGCCAGCAGCTTCGCGGGAGGACGATGGCGGAATGAGCAGTTCTTC.

This clone was found a few times. The chain employs TRBV27 and TRBJ1-6; unclear D gene. The V end lost 3 bases, the J end lost 6 bases, and 9 bases lay between the germline ends. The CDR3 is 14 amino acids. Germline lookup yields CDR1 MNHEY and CDR2 SMNVEV (reference sequence). The CDR3, as DNA: TGTGCCAGCAGTTTTCGAACTACTAATTCACCCCTCCACTTT. Encoded protein: CASSFRTTNSPLHF.

This clone was observed a handful of times. The rearrangement links TRBV5-6 to TRBJ2-7, with 7 bases aligning to TRBD1. Germline CDR1 is SGHDT and CDR2 is YYEEEE. The CDR3 consists of 15 residues. J gave up 2 bases and V 4 bases, and 9 bases lay outside the gene matches. Written as DNA, the CDR3 is TGTGCCAGCAGCAAGGGACAGATCTCAGCCTACGAGCAGTACTTC. This gives the protein CASSKGQISAYEQYF.

A remark on this clone: The sample has other DNA sequences that encode this CDR3 too. The chain links TRBV29-1 to TRBJ1-1; TRBD1 agrees at 9 bases. CDR1 is SQVTM, CDR2 ANQGSEA, per germline. This CDR3 region has 14 residues. Losses at the gene ends were 7 bases for V and 7 bases for J; bases not matched to a gene: 13. CDR3 region: CSAPTTGGVGEAFF. The CDR3 DNA sequence: TGCAGCGCTCCCACGACAGGGGGAGTTGGTGAAGCTTTCTTT.

The chain recombines TRBV21-1 with TRBJ2-3; no DNA check was done on the table's D call, TRBD2. TRBV21-1 is classified as a pseudogene. The CDR3 sequence is 17 residues long. As DNA, the CDR3 is TGTGCCAGCAGCAACGGGGGACTAGCGGGGCCCACAGATACGCAGTATTTT. Translation: CASSNGGLAGPTDTQYF.

The V and J genes are TRBV27 and TRBJ1-1; D is perhaps TRBD1 (5 bases). CDR1 and CDR2 (germline): MNHEY, SMNVEV (reference sequence). This CDR3 is built from 17 residues. V dropped 3 bases and J dropped 3 bases, with 20 bases sitting between them. CDR3 region: CASSFRPVSGGHTEAFF. CDR3 in DNA: TGTGCCAGCAGTTTCCGGCCTGTATCGGGGGGACACACTGAAGCTTTCTTT.

The V call is TRBV11-3, the J call TRBJ2-5, with D tentatively TRBD2 (6 bases). The CDR3 is 14 residues long. Germline-derived CDR1 and CDR2 are SGHNT and YENEEA. Between the trimmed V and J ends, which lost 3 bases and 5 bases, there was a span of 13 bases. Here the CDR3 reads CASSLGGVEETQYF. CDR3 DNA sequence: TGTGCCAGCAGCTTGGGGGGAGTAGAGGAGACCCAGTACTTC.

The V and J genes are TRBV13 and TRBJ2-7; perhaps TRBD2 as D (5 bases). The V gene's germline CDR1 is PRHDT and CDR2 FYEKMQ (reference sequence). Trimming left V 4 bases short and J 7 bases short, with 20 bases between. The CDR3 is made up of 15 amino acids. CDR3 amino acids: CASSSRTGYYGEQYF. CDR3 coding DNA: TGTGCCAGCAGCTCCCGGACTGGATACTACGGGGAGCAGTACTTC.

This chain uses TRBV6-5 with TRBJ2-1; D perhaps matches TRBD2 (6 bases). The CDR3 is 15 residues long. Trimming pared 2 bases from V and 5 bases from J, leaving 13 bases between. CDR1 MNHEY and CDR2 SVGAGI come from the germline V gene. CDR3 DNA: TGTGCCAGCAGTTACGTTCCGGGCGGGGACAATGAGCAGTTCTTC. Protein product: CASSYVPGGDNEQFF.

This clone has just a few counts. The chain couples TRBV13 to TRBJ2-3, with 8 bases identical to TRBD2. The trim removed 5 bases at V and 4 bases at J, leaving 14 bases unmatched. The germline V gene encodes CDR1 PRHDT and CDR2 FYEKMQ (reference sequence). The CDR3 sequence is 17 residues long. The CDR3 DNA follows: TGTGCCAGCAGCCCCAACCCCAGCGGGAGAAGCCCAGATACGCAGTATTTT. This gives the protein CASSPNPSGRSPDTQYF.

The V call is TRBV29-1, the J call TRBJ2-3; TRBD2 is a possible D gene (7 bases). Germline loops: CDR1 SQVTM, CDR2 ANQGSEA. CDR3 length: 13 residues. The V end lost 7 bases, the J end lost 1 base, and 12 bases lay between the germline ends. The CDR3, as DNA: TGCAGCGAACGGGGGGCGGGCACAGATACGCAGTATTTT. This gives the protein CSERGAGTDTQYF.

The chain links TRBV21-1 to TRBJ1-2; the table's D call, TRBD1, was not checked against the DNA. TRBV21-1 is a pseudogene locus. The CDR3 is 16 residues long. The CDR3 spells CASTPDRGRSGDGYTF. CDR3 sequence (DNA): TGTGCCAGCACCCCCGACAGGGGGCGTAGTGGTGATGGCTACACCTTC.

This clone came up once. V gene TRBV27 combines with J gene TRBJ2-4, with TRBD2 matching 13 bases. The CDR3 has 19 amino acids. CDR1 is MNHEY, CDR2 SMNVEV, per germline (reference sequence). V dropped 2 bases and J dropped 1; count of bases not matched to a gene: 8. CDR3 in amino acids: CASSLHRTSGSVAKNIQYF. In nucleotides, the CDR3 is TGTGCCAGCAGTTTACACAGGACTAGCGGGAGCGTGGCCAAAAACATTCAGTACTTC.

The chain recombines TRBV9 with TRBJ1-3; D remains ambiguous. Trimming took 0 bases from V and 4 from J, leaving 11 bases between them. The CDR3 length is 15 residues. Germline loops: CDR1 SGDLS, CDR2 YYNGEE. The DNA for the CDR3 is TGTGCCAGCAGCGTAGTAGGAAGGAGCGGAAACACCATATATTTT. Its protein product is CASSVVGRSGNTIYF.

This clone was seen a single time. This sequence joins TRBV9 and TRBJ1-1; D remains unclear. Per germline, CDR1 SGDLS and CDR2 YYNGEE. V gave up 1 base and J gave up 4 bases, with 11 bases separating them. The CDR3 is made up of 14 amino acids. The CDR3 loop reads CASSVQTYSTEAFF. The CDR3 DNA is TGTGCCAGCAGCGTACAAACTTACTCCACTGAAGCTTTCTTT.

The chain couples TRBV18 to TRBJ1-5; tentative D call: TRBD1 (6 bases). Per germline, CDR1 KGHSH and CDR2 LQKENI. The CDR3 length is 16 residues. The V gene lost 0 bases and the J gene lost 2 bases, with 11 bases spanning the gap. The CDR3 loop is CASSPPGRGGNQPQHF. CDR3 coding DNA: TGTGCCAGCTCACCACCCGGCAGGGGAGGCAATCAGCCCCAGCATTTT.

The chain combines TRBV6-5 with TRBJ2-7; no clear D. This CDR3 region has 16 residues. V lost 6 bases and J 2 bases, leaving 20 bases between the germline ends. Germline CDR1 reads MNHEY; CDR2 reads SVGAGI. CDR3 bases: TGTGCCAGCAGCTACAGTGGGTCTAGTCTTACCTACGAGCAGTACTTC. Translated: CASSYSGSSLTYEQYF.

This chain joins TRBV19 and TRBJ2-7; D remains unclear. With 4 bases removed from V and 4 bases from J, the gap between germline ends came to 14 bases. Germline CDR1 LNHDA, CDR2 SQIVND (reference sequence). This CDR3 is built from 14 residues. The CDR3 reads CASSSGLLAYEQYF. CDR3 coding DNA: TGTGCCAGTAGTAGCGGCTTATTGGCGTACGAGCAGTACTTC.

This rearrangement joins TRBV19 to TRBJ1-4; 10 nucleotides align to TRBD1. CDR3 size: 14 residues. Germline V gene data show CDR1 as LNHDA and CDR2 as SQIVND (reference sequence). V trimming: 5 bases; J trimming: 8 bases; junction bases outside the gene matches: 5. CDR3 sequence: CASSSGQGWEKLFF. Written as DNA, the CDR3 is TGTGCCAGTAGTTCGGGACAGGGGTGGGAAAAACTGTTTTTT.

The chain couples TRBV10-3 to TRBJ1-5; 10 bases agree with TRBD1. V lost 10 bases to trimming and J lost 0 bases; unmatched junction nucleotides: 6. CDR1 ENHRY and CDR2 SYGVKD come from the germline V gene. The CDR3 contains 15 residues. CDR3 in amino acids: CATGQGTNSNQPQHF. The CDR3 DNA follows: TGTGCCACGGGACAGGGGACGAATAGCAATCAGCCCCAGCATTTT.

This sequence joins TRBV19 and TRBJ2-6; 9 positions match TRBD1. Per the germline V gene, CDR1 is LNHDA and CDR2 is SQIVND (reference sequence). This CDR3 has 16 residues. V gave up 7 bases and J gave up 1 base; unmatched junction bases: 5. The CDR3 reads CASTGTGWSGANVLTF. CDR3 sequence (DNA): TGTGCCAGTACCGGGACAGGGTGGTCTGGGGCCAACGTCCTGACTTTC.

CDR3 in DNA: TGTGCCAGCAGGCCGACAGGGTTTATGAACACTGAAGCTTTCTTT. Translated: CASRPTGFMNTEAFF. The rearrangement uses TRBV6-6 and TRBJ1-1, with 7 bases identical to TRBD1. V was pared by 6 bases and J by 0 bases, with 7 bases of the junction left unmatched. CDR1 and CDR2 (germline): MNHNY, SVGAGI (reference sequence). CDR3 length: 15 residues.

J is TRBJ1-4 and V is TRBV3-1 (or the pseudogene TRBV3-2); 8 bases agree with TRBD1. Trimming took 5 bases from V and 11 from J; bases not matched to a gene: 10. The CDR3 loop spans 14 amino acids. CDR1 is LGHDT, CDR2 YNNKEL, per germline (reference sequence). The CDR3 protein is CASSFSDRGRKLFF. The CDR3 region has the DNA TGTGCCAGCAGCTTCTCCGACAGGGGAAGGAAACTGTTTTTT.

The rearrangement links TRBV6-6 to TRBJ2-5; TRBD2 is a possible D gene (5 bases). This CDR3 has 13 residues. The germline V and J ends were trimmed by 8 bases and 0 bases, with 10 bases remaining between them. From germline, CDR1 is MNHNY and CDR2 SVGAGI (reference sequence). This CDR3 reads CASCGHYQETQYF. DNA of the CDR3: TGTGCCAGCTGCGGGCATTACCAAGAGACCCAGTACTTC.

The chain carries TRBV10-2 and TRBJ1-1; no clear D. V gave up 8 bases and J gave up 2 bases, with 9 bases separating them. Germline V CDR1 and CDR2: WSHSY, SAAADI. The CDR3 spans 12 residues. CDR3 protein: CASHTFNTEAFF. CDR3 in DNA: TGCGCCAGCCACACGTTTAACACTGAAGCTTTCTTT.

The table lists this clone with a few counts. The chain joins TRBV12-5 to TRBJ2-7; 7 bases fit TRBD2. This CDR3 comprises 13 residues. Germline V gene lookup returns CDR1 LGHNT and CDR2 FRNRAP. J was trimmed by 5 bases and V by 3 bases; bases with no gene match: 4. CDR3 sequence: CASGFGTKNEQYF. CDR3 DNA sequence: TGTGCTAGTGGTTTTGGGACTAAGAACGAGCAGTACTTC.

The V call is TRBV28, the J call TRBJ2-3; 7 bases are a match to TRBD2. V was pared by 3 bases and J by 3 bases, with 3 bases of the junction left unmatched. The germline V gene has CDR1 MDHEN and CDR2 SYDVKM. The CDR3 contains 14 residues. The CDR3 sequence is CASSFAGVTDTQYF. DNA of the CDR3: TGTGCCAGCAGTTTTGCGGGGGTGACAGATACGCAGTATTTT. The whole variable domain, remainder taken from reference TRBV28 and TRBJ2-3, is DVKVTQSSRYLVKRTGEKVFLECVQDMDHENMFWYRQDPGLGLRLIYFSYDVKMKEKGDIPEGYSVSREKKERFSLILESASTNQTSMYLCASSFAGVTDTQYFGPGTRLTVL.

This clone has just a few counts. The rearrangement uses TRBV4-1 and TRBJ1-2; the match to TRBD1 covers 7 bases. Trimming took 4 bases from V and 4 from J; bases not matched to a gene: 6. Germline V gives CDR1 MGHRA, CDR2 YSYEKL. CDR3 length: 14 amino acids. The CDR3 DNA sequence: TGCGCCAGCAGCCTAATCGGGACAGCCTATGGCTACACCTTC. Protein sequence: CASSLIGTAYGYTF.

The V gene is TRBV15, the J gene TRBJ2-7; TRBD1 is a possible D gene (5 bases). CDR3 length: 15 residues. Germline assignment: CDR1 LNHNV and CDR2 YYDKDF (reference sequence). The V end lost 0 bases, the J end lost 6 bases, and 15 bases lay between the germline ends. The CDR3 sequence is CATSRDGRAMGEQYF. Here the CDR3 DNA reads TGTGCCACCAGCAGAGATGGCAGGGCGATGGGCGAGCAGTACTTC.